The 21 T cell receptor beta chains presented below share a single source sample, sequenced in a study of regulatory dendritic cells for organ transplantation. Sequencing used immunoSEQ multiplex PCR; TCRdb keeps in-frame clones, though not all of them. The sample lists about 12,000 clones; just under 80% were seen once. Allogeneic regulatory or mature dendritic cells were co-cultured for more than 4 days with CFSE-labeled sorted T cells at 1:10. These TCRs' antigens remain unknown. Sequenced sample: naive CD8+ T cells from blood cultured with regulatory dendritic cells. The subset was: CD45RA+ naive T cells. All receptors come from a human donor in good health.

The rearrangement links TRBV19 to TRBJ2-7, with D possibly matching TRBD2 (5 bases). V lost 5 bases, J lost 4 bases, and 12 bases lay in between. The CDR3 runs 13 residues. CDR1 and CDR2 from the germline V gene are LNHDA and SQIVND (reference sequence). CDR3 sequence (DNA): TGTGCCAGTAGTCCAGCGGACGGTTACGAGCAGTACTTC. It is translated as CASSPADGYEQYF.

DNA for the CDR3: TGTGCCAGCAGTGAAGCTCGGTCCTACGAGCAGTACTTC. It yields the protein CASSEARSYEQYF. This chain uses TRBV6-1 with TRBJ2-7; D uncertain. The V and J ends lost 0 bases and 1 base respectively, with 4 bases between them. This CDR3 spans 13 amino acids. CDR1 is MNHNS, CDR2 SASEGT, per germline.

The chain employs TRBV6-5 and TRBJ1-2, with D possibly being TRBD1 (6 bases). Germline V lookup: CDR1 MNHEY, CDR2 SVGAGI. The CDR3 has 14 amino acids. Trimming removed 2 bases from V and 6 bases from J, with 13 bases in between. The CDR3 DNA reads TGTGCCAGCAGTTACCTAGGGGGGGGTGATGGCTACACCTTC. Its protein product is CASSYLGGGDGYTF.

This clone was counted only a few times. This chain links TRBV19 with TRBJ1-1; 9 positions match TRBD1. Per germline, CDR1 LNHDA and CDR2 SQIVND (reference sequence). CDR3 size: 14 residues. Losses at the gene ends were 8 bases for V and 0 bases for J; bases not matched to a gene: 4. The CDR3 region is CASGDRAMNTEAFF. The CDR3 DNA follows: TGTGCCAGTGGGGACAGGGCCATGAACACTGAAGCTTTCTTT.

V is TRBV10-3 and J is TRBJ1-2; D perhaps matches TRBD1 (6 bases). CDR3 size: 14 residues. Germline V gives CDR1 ENHRY, CDR2 SYGVKD. The V end was cut by 0 bases, the J end by 6 bases, with 11 bases between. The CDR3 spells CAISESSGANGYTF. The DNA of the CDR3 is TGTGCCATCAGTGAGTCCTCAGGGGCGAATGGCTACACCTTC.

This clone has just one count. The chain carries TRBV27 and TRBJ2-7, with 8 bases lining up with TRBD1. CDR3 length equals 15 residues. In germline, CDR1 is MNHEY, CDR2 SMNVEV (reference sequence). Trimming took 5 bases from V and 5 from J; bases not matched to a gene: 11. CDR3 residues: CASSTQTGVYHEQYF. CDR3 nucleotide sequence: TGTGCCAGCAGTACTCAGACAGGGGTTTACCACGAGCAGTACTTC.

The V gene is TRBV9, the J gene TRBJ1-2; a weak D match, TRBD1 (5 bases). This CDR3 has 13 amino acids. Germline V gene sequence: CDR1 SGDLS, CDR2 YYNGEE. V was clipped by 4 bases and J by 7 bases, with 14 bases between them. The CDR3: CASSPSGLRGYTF. CDR3 DNA sequence: TGTGCCAGCAGCCCCTCAGGGCTTCGTGGCTACACCTTC.

The chain couples TRBV19 to TRBJ1-1; 7 positions match TRBD1. V trimming: 0 bases; J trimming: 11 bases; junction bases outside the gene matches: 15. The germline gives CDR1 LNHDA, CDR2 SQIVND (reference sequence). CDR3 length: 16 residues. CDR3 sequence (DNA): TGTGCCAGTAGTATAGATCGAATAGGGGGCCAAGCAACGGCTTTCTTT. This translates into CASSIDRIGGQATAFF.

The V gene is TRBV11-2, the J gene TRBJ2-1; D remains ambiguous. The ends were cut back, 6 bases at V and 4 bases at J, with 7 bases in the middle. Germline V gives CDR1 SGHAT, CDR2 FQNNGV. This CDR3 has 12 amino acids. The chain's CDR3 is CASSSFYNEQFF. CDR3 in DNA: TGTGCCAGCAGTTCCTTTTACAATGAGCAGTTCTTC.

The chain links TRBV5-6 to TRBJ2-7; no firm D call. V was trimmed by 0 bases and J by 4 bases, leaving 8 bases between them. CDR3 size: 13 residues. Germline lookup yields CDR1 SGHDT and CDR2 YYEEEE. CDR3 sequence reads: CASSLESAYEQYF. The CDR3 DNA reads as TGTGCCAGCAGCTTGGAATCTGCGTACGAGCAGTACTTC.

The chain links TRBV4-3 to TRBJ2-7; the match to TRBD2 covers 8 bases. V gave up 0 bases and J gave up 2 bases; unmatched junction bases: 9. This CDR3 spans 17 amino acids. Per germline, CDR1 LGHNA and CDR2 YSLEER. CDR3 region: CASSQERVAGHPYEQYF. The CDR3 DNA reads TGCGCCAGCAGCCAAGAGAGGGTAGCGGGGCACCCCTACGAGCAGTACTTC.

The chain couples TRBV27 to TRBJ1-2; 11 positions match TRBD1. From germline, CDR1 is MNHEY and CDR2 SMNVEV (reference sequence). V lost 4 bases and J lost 5; bases outside the gene matches: 3. The CDR3 length is 14 residues. The CDR3 loop is CASSSGTGGYGYTF. In nucleotides, the CDR3 is TGTGCCAGCAGTTCCGGGACAGGGGGGTATGGCTACACCTTC.

The rearrangement joins TRBV27 to TRBJ1-1; D might be TRBD1 (6 bases). This CDR3 is 16 amino acids long. Germline V gives CDR1 MNHEY, CDR2 SMNVEV (reference sequence). The V gene lost 3 bases and the J gene lost 4 bases, with 18 bases spanning the gap. In DNA form, the CDR3 reads TGTGCCAGCAGTTTTAGACAGGCCTCCCTAGGCACTGAAGCTTTCTTT. Its translation is CASSFRQASLGTEAFF.

The chain has TRBV27 and TRBJ2-2; TRBD1 matches at 7 bases. Germline CDR1 and CDR2: MNHEY and SMNVEV (reference sequence). V lost 3 bases to trimming and J lost 4 bases; unmatched junction nucleotides: 5. The CDR3 is 15 residues long. CDR3 nucleotide sequence: TGTGCCAGCAGTTTCACAGGGGCGGGCACCGGGGAGCTGTTTTTT. Its translation is CASSFTGAGTGELFF.

This chain links TRBV5-4 with TRBJ1-1; 10 bases are shared with TRBD1. The junction had 14 bases not matched to a gene; V was cut back by 3 bases and J by 0 bases. The germline V gene encodes CDR1 SGHNT and CDR2 YYREEE (reference sequence). This CDR3 spans 19 amino acids. CDR3 nucleotides: TGTGCCAGCAGCTCCACTCCCGGGACAGGGGCTGACCTGAACACTGAAGCTTTCTTT. Amino acids: CASSSTPGTGADLNTEAFF.

This chain joins TRBV7-9 and TRBJ1-1, with D tentatively TRBD1 (6 bases). The CDR3 runs 11 residues. The V end lost 5 bases, the J end lost 8 bases, and 9 bases lay between the germline ends. Germline CDR1 is SEHNR and CDR2 is FQNEAQ (reference sequence). The CDR3 protein is CASSPQGEAFF. The CDR3 DNA sequence: TGTGCCAGCAGCCCTCAGGGGGAAGCTTTCTTT. Together with reference TRBV7-9 and TRBJ1-1, the CDR3 gives the full variable domain: DTGVSQNPRHKITKRGQNVTFRCDPISEHNRLYWYRQTLGQGPEFLTYFQNEAQLEKSRLLSDRFSAERPKGSFSTLEIQRTEQGDSAMYLCASSPQGEAFFGQGTRLTVV.

Judged by abundance, this clone is medium-sized. The V gene is TRBV11-2, the J gene TRBJ1-1; D might be TRBD1 (5 bases). This CDR3 comprises 15 residues. CDR1 SGHAT and CDR2 FQNNGV come from the germline V gene. Trimming took 1 base from V and 1 from J, leaving 10 bases between them. The CDR3 DNA follows: TGTGCCAGCAGCTTAGCGGCAGGGTCGAACACTGAAGCTTTCTTT. Translating gives CASSLAAGSNTEAFF.

This sequence joins TRBV4-1 and TRBJ1-1; D remains ambiguous. Germline values: CDR1 MGHRA, CDR2 YSYEKL. The CDR3 extends over 15 amino acids. V lost 1 base and J 7 bases, leaving 16 bases between the germline ends. CDR3 sequence: CASSQGSNGRGEAFF. DNA of the CDR3: TGCGCCAGCAGCCAAGGGTCTAACGGCCGAGGTGAAGCTTTCTTT.

The CDR3 spells CASSEALHEQYF. CDR3 DNA: TGTGCCAGCAGTGAAGCACTCCACGAGCAGTACTTC. The chain uses TRBV6-1 and TRBJ2-7, with D hard to call. The CDR3 sequence is 12 residues long. V lost 0 bases, J lost 5 bases, and 5 bases lay in between. Germline CDR1 MNHNS, CDR2 SASEGT.

This clone rates as medium-sized. The CDR3 bases are TGCGCCAGCAGCCAAGATAGGGGTGGGTACACTGAAGCTTTCTTT. This gives the protein CASSQDRGGYTEAFF. The V call is TRBV4-3, the J call TRBJ1-1, with a weak D call TRBD1 (5 bases). Trimming pared 0 bases from V and 3 bases from J, leaving 11 bases between. Germline V gene data show CDR1 as LGHNA and CDR2 as YSLEER. This CDR3 is built from 15 residues.

This clone was detected only once. The V and J genes are TRBV25-1 and TRBJ2-5; tentatively, D is TRBD2 (6 bases). Germline V gene lookup returns CDR1 MGHDK and CDR2 SYGVNS. V shed 3 bases and J shed 3 bases, with 8 bases lying between them. The CDR3 is 13 amino acids. The CDR3 DNA sequence: TGTGCCAGCAGTGAGGACTATGAAGAGACCCAGTACTTC. It translates to CASSEDYEETQYF.